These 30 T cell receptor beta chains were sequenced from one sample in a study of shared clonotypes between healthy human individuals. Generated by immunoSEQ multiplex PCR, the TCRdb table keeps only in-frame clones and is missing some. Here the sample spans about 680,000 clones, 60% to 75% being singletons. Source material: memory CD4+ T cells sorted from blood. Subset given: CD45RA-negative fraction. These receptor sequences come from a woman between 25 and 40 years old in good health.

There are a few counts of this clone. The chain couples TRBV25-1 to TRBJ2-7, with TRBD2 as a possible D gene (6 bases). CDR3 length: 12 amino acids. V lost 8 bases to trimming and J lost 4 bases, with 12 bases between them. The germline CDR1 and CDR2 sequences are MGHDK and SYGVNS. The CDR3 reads CASQARGYEQYF. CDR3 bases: TGTGCCAGCCAAGCCCGGGGGTACGAGCAGTACTTC.

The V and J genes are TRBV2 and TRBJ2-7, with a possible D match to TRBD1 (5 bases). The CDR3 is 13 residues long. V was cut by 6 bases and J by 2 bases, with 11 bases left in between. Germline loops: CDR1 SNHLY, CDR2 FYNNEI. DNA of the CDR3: TGTGCCAGCAGGACAGTGTTTACCTACGAGCAGTACTTC. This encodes CASRTVFTYEQYF.

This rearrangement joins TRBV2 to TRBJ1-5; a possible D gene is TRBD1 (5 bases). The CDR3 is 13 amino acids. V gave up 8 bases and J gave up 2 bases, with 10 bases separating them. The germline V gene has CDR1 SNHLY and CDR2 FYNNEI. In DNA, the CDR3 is TGTGCCAGCCAGGGTATGCGCAATCAGCCCCAGCATTTT. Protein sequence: CASQGMRNQPQHF.

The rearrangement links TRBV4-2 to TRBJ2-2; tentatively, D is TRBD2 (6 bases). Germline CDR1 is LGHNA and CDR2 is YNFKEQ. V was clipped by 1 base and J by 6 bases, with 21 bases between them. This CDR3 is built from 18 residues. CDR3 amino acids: CASSQGIARTGESGELFF. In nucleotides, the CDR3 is TGTGCCAGCAGCCAAGGTATAGCCAGGACGGGGGAGTCCGGGGAGCTGTTTTTT.

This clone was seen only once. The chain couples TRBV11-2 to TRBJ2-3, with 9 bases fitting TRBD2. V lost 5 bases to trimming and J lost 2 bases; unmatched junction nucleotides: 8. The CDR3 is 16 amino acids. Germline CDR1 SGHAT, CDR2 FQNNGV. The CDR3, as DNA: TGTGCCAGCAGCACCGGACTAGCGAGGCACACAGATACGCAGTATTTT. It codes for CASSTGLARHTDTQYF.

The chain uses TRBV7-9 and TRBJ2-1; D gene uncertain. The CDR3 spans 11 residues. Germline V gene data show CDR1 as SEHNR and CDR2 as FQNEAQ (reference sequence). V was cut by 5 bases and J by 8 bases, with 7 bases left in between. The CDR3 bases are TGTGCCAGCAGCCCCAGTCATGAGCAGTTCTTC. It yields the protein CASSPSHEQFF.

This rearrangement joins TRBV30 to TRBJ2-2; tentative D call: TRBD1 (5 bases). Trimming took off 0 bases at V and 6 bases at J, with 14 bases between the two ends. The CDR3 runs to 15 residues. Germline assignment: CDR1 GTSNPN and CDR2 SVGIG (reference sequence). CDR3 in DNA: TGTGCCTGGAGTGTAGGGGTTCGCCAGGCCGGGGAGCTGTTTTTT. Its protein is CAWSVGVRQAGELFF.

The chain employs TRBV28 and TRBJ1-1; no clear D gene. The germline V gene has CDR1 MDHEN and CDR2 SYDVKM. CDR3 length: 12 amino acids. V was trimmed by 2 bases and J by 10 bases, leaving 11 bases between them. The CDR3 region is CASSLPRLGAFF. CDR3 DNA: TGTGCCAGCAGTTTACCCCGGTTAGGAGCTTTCTTT.

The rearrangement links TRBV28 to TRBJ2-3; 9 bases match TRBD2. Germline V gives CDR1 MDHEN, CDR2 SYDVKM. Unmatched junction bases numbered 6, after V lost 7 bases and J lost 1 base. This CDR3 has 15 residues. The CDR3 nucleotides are TGTGCCAGCAAACTGGGCGGGAGGGGCACAGATACGCAGTATTTT. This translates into CASKLGGRGTDTQYF.

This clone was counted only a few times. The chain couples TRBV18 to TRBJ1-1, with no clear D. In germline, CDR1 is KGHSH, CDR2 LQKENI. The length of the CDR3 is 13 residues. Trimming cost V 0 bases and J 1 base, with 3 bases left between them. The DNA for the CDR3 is TGTGCCAGCTCACCACCGGCGAACACTGAAGCTTTCTTT. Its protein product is CASSPPANTEAFF.

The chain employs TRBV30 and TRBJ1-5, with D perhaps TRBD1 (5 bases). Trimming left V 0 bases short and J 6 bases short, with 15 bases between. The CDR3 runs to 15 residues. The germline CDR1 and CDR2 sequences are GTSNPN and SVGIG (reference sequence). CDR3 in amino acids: CAWSVGSGGAQPQHF. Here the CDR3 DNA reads TGTGCCTGGAGTGTTGGATCGGGGGGAGCTCAGCCCCAGCATTTT.

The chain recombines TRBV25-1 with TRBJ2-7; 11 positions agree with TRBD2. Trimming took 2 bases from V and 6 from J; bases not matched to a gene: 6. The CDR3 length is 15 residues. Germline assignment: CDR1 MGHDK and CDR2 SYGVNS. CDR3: CASSETSGSGGEQYF. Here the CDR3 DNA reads TGTGCCAGCAGTGAAACTAGCGGGAGCGGCGGCGAGCAGTACTTC.

The CDR3 bases are TGTGCCCCAGAGGGGGACAACACAGATACGCAGTATTTT. It encodes CAPEGDNTDTQYF. The chain uses TRBV7-9 and TRBJ2-3, with a weak D call TRBD1 (6 bases). Trimming left V 11 bases short and J 2 bases short, with 14 bases between. There are 13 residues in the CDR3. CDR1 is SEHNR, CDR2 FQNEAQ, per germline (reference sequence).

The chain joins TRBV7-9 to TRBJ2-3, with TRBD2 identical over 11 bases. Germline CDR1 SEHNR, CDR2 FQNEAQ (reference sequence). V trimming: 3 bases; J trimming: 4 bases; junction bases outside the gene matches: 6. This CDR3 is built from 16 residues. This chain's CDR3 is CASSFVLAGGADTQYF. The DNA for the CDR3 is TGTGCCAGCAGCTTCGTTTTAGCGGGAGGGGCAGATACGCAGTATTTT.

CDR3 residues: CASSPDRVGQPQHF. The CDR3 DNA sequence: TGTGCCAGCAGCCCGGACAGGGTAGGTCAGCCCCAGCATTTT. The chain is built from TRBV7-8 and TRBJ1-5, with 8 bases lining up with TRBD1. This CDR3 contains 14 residues. Germline V gives CDR1 SGHVS, CDR2 FQNEAQ. The V gene end was trimmed by 5 bases and the J gene end by 6 bases; junction bases not matched to a gene: 6. The full variable domain, its missing parts supplied by reference TRBV7-8 and TRBJ1-5, is GAGVSQSPRYKVAKRGQDVALRCDPISGHVSLFWYQQALGQGPEFLTYFQNEAQLDKSGLPSDRFFAERPEGSVSTLKIQRTQQEDSAVYLCASSPDRVGQPQHFGDGTRLSIL.

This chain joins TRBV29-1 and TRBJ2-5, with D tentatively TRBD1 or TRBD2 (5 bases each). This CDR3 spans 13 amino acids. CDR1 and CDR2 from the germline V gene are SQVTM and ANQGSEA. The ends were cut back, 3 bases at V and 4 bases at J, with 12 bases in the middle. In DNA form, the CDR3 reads TGCAGCGTTGATGATGGGGGAACAGAGACCCAGTACTTC. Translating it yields CSVDDGGTETQYF.

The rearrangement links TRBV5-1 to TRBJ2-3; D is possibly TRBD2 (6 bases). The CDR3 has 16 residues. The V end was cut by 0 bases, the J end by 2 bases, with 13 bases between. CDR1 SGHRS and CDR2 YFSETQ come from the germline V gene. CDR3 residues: CASSLESRRDTDTQYF. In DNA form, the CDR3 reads TGCGCCAGCAGCTTGGAGTCTCGGCGGGACACAGATACGCAGTATTTT.

DNA of the CDR3: TGTGCCAGCAGCCCTCCAAATAGGGGGGCCAACGTCCTGACTTTC. It translates to CASSPPNRGANVLTF. The chain carries TRBV6-6 and TRBJ2-6; no reliable D call. The germline CDR1 and CDR2 sequences are MNHNY and SVGAGI (reference sequence). The CDR3 runs 15 residues. Trimming took off 6 bases at V and 4 bases at J, with 13 bases between the two ends.

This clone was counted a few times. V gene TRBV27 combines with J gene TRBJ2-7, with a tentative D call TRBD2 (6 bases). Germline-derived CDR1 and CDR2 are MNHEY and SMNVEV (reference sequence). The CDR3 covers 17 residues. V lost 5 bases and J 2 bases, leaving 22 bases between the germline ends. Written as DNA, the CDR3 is TGTGCCAGCAGTCTCCGACAGCCCCGGGGGTACACCTACGAGCAGTACTTC. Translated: CASSLRQPRGYTYEQYF.

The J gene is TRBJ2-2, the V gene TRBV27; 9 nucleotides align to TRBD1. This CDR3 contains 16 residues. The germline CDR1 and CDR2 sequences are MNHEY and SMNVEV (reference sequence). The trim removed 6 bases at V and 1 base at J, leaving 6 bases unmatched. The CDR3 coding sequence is TGTGCCAGCAGGAAACTGGGACAGGGGAACACCGGGGAGCTGTTTTTT. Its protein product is CASRKLGQGNTGELFF.

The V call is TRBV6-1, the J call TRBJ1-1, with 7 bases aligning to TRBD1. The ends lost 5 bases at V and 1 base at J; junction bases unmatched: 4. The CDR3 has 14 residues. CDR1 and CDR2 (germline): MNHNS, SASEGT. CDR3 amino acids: CASSRTGENTEAFF. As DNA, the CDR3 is TGTGCCAGCAGTCGGACAGGAGAGAACACTGAAGCTTTCTTT.

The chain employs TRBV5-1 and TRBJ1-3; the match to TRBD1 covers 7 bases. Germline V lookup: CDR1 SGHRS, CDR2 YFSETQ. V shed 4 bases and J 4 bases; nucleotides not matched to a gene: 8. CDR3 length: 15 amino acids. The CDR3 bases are TGCGCCAGCAGCACAGGGGCTGCAGGGGGAAACACCATATATTTT. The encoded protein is CASSTGAAGGNTIYF.

CDR3 DNA: TGTGCCAGCCGAGGCGGCGGGAGCTCGACTGGGGCCAACGTCCTGACTTTC. It encodes CASRGGGSSTGANVLTF. The chain carries TRBV28 and TRBJ2-6; TRBD2 matches 7 bases. V gave up 8 bases and J gave up 2 bases; unmatched junction bases: 12. The germline V gene encodes CDR1 MDHEN and CDR2 SYDVKM. The CDR3 totals 17 residues.

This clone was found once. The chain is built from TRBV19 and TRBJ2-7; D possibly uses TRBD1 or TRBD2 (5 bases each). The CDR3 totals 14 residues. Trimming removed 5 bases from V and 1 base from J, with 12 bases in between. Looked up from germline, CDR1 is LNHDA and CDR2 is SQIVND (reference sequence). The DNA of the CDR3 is TGTGCCAGTAGTGCATGGGACGGATCCTACGAGCAGTACTTC. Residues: CASSAWDGSYEQYF.

The DNA of the CDR3 is TGTGCCATCAGGGGGGTGTCTAACAATGGCGAGCAGTACTTC. It specifies CAIRGVSNNGEQYF. The chain uses TRBV10-3 and TRBJ2-7, with D possibly being TRBD1 or TRBD2 (5 bases each). Trimming stripped 6 bases from V and 6 bases from J, with 18 bases between. Germline CDR1 is ENHRY and CDR2 is SYGVKD. CDR3 length: 14 residues.

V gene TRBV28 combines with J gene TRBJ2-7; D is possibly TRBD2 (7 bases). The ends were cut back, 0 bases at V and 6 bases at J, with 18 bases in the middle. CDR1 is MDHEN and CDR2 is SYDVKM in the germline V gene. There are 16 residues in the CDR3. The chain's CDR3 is CASSLWRGTSDVEQYF. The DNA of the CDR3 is TGTGCCAGCAGTTTATGGCGGGGGACATCGGACGTCGAGCAGTACTTC.

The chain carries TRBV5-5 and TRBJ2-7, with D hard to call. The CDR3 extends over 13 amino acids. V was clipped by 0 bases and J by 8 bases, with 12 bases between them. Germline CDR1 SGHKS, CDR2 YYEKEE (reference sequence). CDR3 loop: CASSLAASEKQYF. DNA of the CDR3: TGTGCCAGCAGCTTGGCCGCCTCAGAGAAGCAGTACTTC.

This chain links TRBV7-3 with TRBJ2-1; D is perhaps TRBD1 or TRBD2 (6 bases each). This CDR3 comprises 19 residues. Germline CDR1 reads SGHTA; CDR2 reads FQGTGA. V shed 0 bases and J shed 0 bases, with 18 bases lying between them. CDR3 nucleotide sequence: TGTGCCAGCAGCTTAACGCAAGTAGGGGGAGGTAGCTCCTACAATGAGCAGTTCTTC. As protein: CASSLTQVGGGSSYNEQFF.

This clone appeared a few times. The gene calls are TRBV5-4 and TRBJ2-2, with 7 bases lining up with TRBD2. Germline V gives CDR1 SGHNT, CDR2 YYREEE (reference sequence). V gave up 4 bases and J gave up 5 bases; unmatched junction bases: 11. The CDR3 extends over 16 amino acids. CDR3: CASSPSRGRETGELFF. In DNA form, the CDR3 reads TGTGCCAGCAGCCCCTCCCGGGGGAGGGAAACCGGGGAGCTGTTTTTT.

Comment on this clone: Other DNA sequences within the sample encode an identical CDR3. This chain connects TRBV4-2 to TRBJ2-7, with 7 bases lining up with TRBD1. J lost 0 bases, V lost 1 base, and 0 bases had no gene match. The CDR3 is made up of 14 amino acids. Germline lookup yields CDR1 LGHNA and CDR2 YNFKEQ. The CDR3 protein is CASSQGQGSYEQYF. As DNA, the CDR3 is TGTGCCAGCAGCCAAGGACAGGGCTCCTACGAGCAGTACTTC.